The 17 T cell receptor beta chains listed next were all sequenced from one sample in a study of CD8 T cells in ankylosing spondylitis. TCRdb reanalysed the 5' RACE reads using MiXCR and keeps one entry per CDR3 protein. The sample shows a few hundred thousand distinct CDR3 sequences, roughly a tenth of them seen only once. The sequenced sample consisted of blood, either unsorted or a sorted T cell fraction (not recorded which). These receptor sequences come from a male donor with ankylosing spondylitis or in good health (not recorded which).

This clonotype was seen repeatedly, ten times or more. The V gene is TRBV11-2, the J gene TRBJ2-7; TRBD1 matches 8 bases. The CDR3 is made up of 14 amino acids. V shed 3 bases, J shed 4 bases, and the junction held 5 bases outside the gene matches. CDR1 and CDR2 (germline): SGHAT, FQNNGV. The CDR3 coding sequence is TGTGCCAGCAGCTTGTGGCAGGGGGCTTACGAGCAGTACTTC. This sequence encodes CASSLWQGAYEQYF.

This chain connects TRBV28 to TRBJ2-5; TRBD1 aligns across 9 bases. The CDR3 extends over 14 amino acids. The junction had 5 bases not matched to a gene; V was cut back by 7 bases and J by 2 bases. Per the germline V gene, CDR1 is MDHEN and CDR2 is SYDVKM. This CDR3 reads CASTLGQGQETQYF. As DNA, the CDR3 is TGTGCCAGCACCCTGGGACAGGGACAAGAGACCCAGTACTTC.

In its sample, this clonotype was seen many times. The CDR3 protein is CASSLWQDSNQPQHF. DNA of the CDR3: TGTGCCAGCAGTTTGTGGCAGGATAGCAATCAGCCCCAGCATTTT. This rearrangement joins TRBV28 to TRBJ1-5; D call uncertain. Germline CDR1 reads MDHEN; CDR2 reads SYDVKM. Trimming removed 3 bases from V and 0 bases from J, with 9 bases in between. The CDR3 is made up of 15 amino acids.

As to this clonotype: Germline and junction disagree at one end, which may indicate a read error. The CDR3: CASSLDSLNWEIF. The CDR3 DNA reads TGCGCCAGCAGCCTTGATTCCCTAAACTGGGAGATCTTC. The chain is built from TRBV5-1 and TRBJ1-2; D unresolved. The CDR3 is 13 residues long. In germline, CDR1 is SGHRS, CDR2 YFSETQ.

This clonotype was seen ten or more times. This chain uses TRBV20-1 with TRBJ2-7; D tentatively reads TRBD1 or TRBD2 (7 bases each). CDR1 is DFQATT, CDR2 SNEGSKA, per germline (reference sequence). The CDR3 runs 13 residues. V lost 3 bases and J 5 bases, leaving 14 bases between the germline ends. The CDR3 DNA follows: TGCAGTGCTAGGCGGGCAGGGGGGGACGAGCAGTACTTC. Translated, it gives CSARRAGGDEQYF.

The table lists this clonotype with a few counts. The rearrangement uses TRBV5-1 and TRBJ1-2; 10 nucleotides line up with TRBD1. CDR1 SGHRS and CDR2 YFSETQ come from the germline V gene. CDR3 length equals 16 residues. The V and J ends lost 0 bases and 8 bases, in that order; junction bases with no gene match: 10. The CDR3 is CASSLAGTGAFDGYTF. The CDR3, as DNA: TGCGCCAGCAGCTTGGCCGGGACAGGGGCATTCGACGGCTACACCTTC.

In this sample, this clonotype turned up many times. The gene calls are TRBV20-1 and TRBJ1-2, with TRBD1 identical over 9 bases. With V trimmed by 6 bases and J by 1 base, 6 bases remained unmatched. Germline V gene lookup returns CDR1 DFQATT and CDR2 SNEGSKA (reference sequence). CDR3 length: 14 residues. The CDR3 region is CSAPEDRGNYGYTF. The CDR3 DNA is TGCAGTGCCCCCGAGGACAGGGGTAACTATGGCTACACCTTC.

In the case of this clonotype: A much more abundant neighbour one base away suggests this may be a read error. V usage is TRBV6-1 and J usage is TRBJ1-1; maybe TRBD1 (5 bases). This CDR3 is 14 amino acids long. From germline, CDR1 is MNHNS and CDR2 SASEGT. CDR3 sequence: CVSRAGGENTEAFF. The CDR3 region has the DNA TGTGTCAGCAGAGCCGGAGGGGAGAACACTGAAGCTTTCTTT.

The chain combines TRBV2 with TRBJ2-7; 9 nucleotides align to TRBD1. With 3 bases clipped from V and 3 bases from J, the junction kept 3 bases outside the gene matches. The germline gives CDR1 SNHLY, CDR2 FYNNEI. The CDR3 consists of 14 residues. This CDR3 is CASSEGQGLYEQYF. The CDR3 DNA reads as TGTGCCAGCAGTGAGGGACAGGGTCTCTACGAGCAGTACTTC.

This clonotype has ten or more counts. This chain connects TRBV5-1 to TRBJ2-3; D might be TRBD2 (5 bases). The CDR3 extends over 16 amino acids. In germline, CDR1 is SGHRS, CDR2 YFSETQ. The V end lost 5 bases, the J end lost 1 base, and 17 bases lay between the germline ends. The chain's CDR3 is CASRPYLRVGTDTQYF. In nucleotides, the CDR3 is TGCGCCAGCAGACCCTATTTGCGGGTAGGCACAGATACGCAGTATTTT.

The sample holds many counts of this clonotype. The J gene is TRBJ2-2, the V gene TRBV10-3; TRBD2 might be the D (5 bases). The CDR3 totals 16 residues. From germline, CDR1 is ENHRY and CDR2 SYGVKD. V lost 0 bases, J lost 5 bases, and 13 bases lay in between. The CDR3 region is CAISESAIGGTGELFF. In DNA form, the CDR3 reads TGTGCCATCAGTGAGTCGGCAATCGGAGGTACCGGGGAGCTGTTTTTT.

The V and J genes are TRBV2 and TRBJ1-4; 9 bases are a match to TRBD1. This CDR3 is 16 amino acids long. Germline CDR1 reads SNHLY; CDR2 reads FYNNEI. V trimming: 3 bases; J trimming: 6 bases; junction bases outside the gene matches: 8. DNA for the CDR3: TGTGCCAGCAGTGACTTTCGGGACAGGGTTGATGAAAAACTGTTTTTT. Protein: CASSDFRDRVDEKLFF.

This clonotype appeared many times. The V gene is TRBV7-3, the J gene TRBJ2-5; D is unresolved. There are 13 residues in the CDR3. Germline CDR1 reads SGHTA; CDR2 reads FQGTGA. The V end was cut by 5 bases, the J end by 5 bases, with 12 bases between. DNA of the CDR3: TGTGCCAGCAGCGCCGACCCCAGGGAGACCCAGTACTTC. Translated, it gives CASSADPRETQYF.

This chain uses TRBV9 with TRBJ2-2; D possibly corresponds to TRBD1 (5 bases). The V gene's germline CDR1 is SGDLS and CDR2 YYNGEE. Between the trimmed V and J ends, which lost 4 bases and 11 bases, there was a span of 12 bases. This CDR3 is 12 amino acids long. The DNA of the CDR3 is TGTGCCAGCAGCCCAAGGGGCTCCGAGCTGTTTTTT. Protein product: CASSPRGSELFF.

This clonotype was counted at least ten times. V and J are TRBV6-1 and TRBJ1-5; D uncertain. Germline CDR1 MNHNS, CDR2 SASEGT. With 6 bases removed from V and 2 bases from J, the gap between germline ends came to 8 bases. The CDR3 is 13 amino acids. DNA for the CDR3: TGTGCCAGCAGGCGGACCGGCAATCAGCCCCAGCATTTT. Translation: CASRRTGNQPQHF.

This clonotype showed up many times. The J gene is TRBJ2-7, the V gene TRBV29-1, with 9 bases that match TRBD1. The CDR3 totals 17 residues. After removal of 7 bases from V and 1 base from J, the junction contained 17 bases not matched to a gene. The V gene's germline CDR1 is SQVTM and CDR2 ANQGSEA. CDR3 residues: CSASRRGTDRGSYEQYF. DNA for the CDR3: TGCAGCGCATCCCGGAGGGGGACGGACAGGGGTTCCTACGAGCAGTACTTC.

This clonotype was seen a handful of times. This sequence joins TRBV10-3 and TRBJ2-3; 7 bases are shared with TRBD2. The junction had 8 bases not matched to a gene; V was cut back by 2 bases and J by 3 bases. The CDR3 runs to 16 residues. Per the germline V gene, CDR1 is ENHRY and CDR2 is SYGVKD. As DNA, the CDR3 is TGTGCCATCAGTGAGATGGGGGGGGGAGCAACAGATACGCAGTATTTT. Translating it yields CAISEMGGGATDTQYF.